The present T cell receptor beta chain was sequenced within a study of blood T cell repertoires in COVID-19. In the study overall: Some COVID-19 samples were acute and others convalescent; all came from the United States, Italy and Spain.

Authors' data handling: Amplified reference gene primers provided the basis for estimating nucleated cell counts. Clones were sequenced by immunoSEQ multiplex PCR, and TCRdb holds only the in-frame ones, with some missing. V and J calls and clone size come straight from that table; D and trimming were deduced from the DNA. The repertoire includes approximately 250,000 clones, nearly 90% of them detected once, and around 0.9% sits in the top ten. This CDR3 is built from 15 residues. The V gene's germline CDR1 is MNHEY and CDR2 SVGEGT. Trimming shortened V by 2 bases and J by 8 bases, and 18 bases separated the two germline ends. Enrolled through a virtual design, the participants were between roughly 18 and 100 years of age and came from fewer than 30 US areas. Among Cohort 3 donors, those recovered had two negative PCRs, clearance, or symptom resolution.

This TCR came from a woman aged 25 to 39 who had recovered from COVID-19. Sequencing was performed on PBMCs or T cells enriched from blood (not recorded which). The chain joins TRBV6-2 or TRBV6-3 to TRBJ1-1, with a possible D match to TRBD1 (6 bases). The CDR3 loop is CASSYREPGRGEAFF. CDR3 bases: TGTGCCAGCAGTTACCGCGAACCTGGTAGGGGGGAAGCTTTCTTT.